Given below is one TCR beta chain in context. Its matching antigen is unknown. TCRbeta library preparation incorporated unique molecular identifiers. MiXCR, run by TCRdb on the PCR reads, gives a single entry per CDR3 protein. The data hold 25,000 to 30,000 distinct CDR3 sequences, with about a sixth observed a single time. The sample belongs to a study of T-cell reconstitution after alpha-beta-depleted transplantation in children. Study outcomes and limitations: After transplant, high TCRbeta diversity at day 60 in some patients arose from surviving recipient T cells and thymic progenitors. One year post-transplant, T-cell counts and diversity were largely derived from T cells produced anew. Where alpha-beta T cells came from about two months after transplant was reportedly several hundred expanded graft clones.

Trimming cost V 0 bases and J 8 bases; bases outside gene matches: 7. The germline V gene has CDR1 SEHNR and CDR2 FQNEAQ (reference sequence). CDR3 size: 15 residues. The source material was PBMCs, mostly from graft donor cells, sampled 60 days after TCRalphabeta/CD19-depleted stem cell transplant. V and J are TRBV7-9 and TRBJ2-3; 8 nucleotides line up with TRBD2. The receptor comes from a male patient between 2 and 15 years old who had a stem cell transplant for acute lymphoblastic leukemia, so the T cells may come from the graft donor. This chain's CDR3 is CASSLAREAEGTQYF. CDR3 DNA: TGTGCCAGCAGCTTAGCGCGGGAGGCCGAAGGTACGCAGTATTTT.